The following is a T cell receptor (beta chain) sequence with its context. No antigen is known for it. Samples of blood were obtained at baseline, on cycle 4 day 1, and on cycle 7 day 1. Clones were sequenced by immunoSEQ multiplex PCR, and TCRdb holds only the in-frame ones, with some missing. The sample yields over 35,000 clones, 85% seen once. The data were taken from a study of OX40 agonist ivuxolimab in advanced cancers. Study-wide results and limits: The mean number of expanded clones was higher in CD8+ T cells than in CD4+. Undetermined was the antigen specificity of the expanded peripheral T cells.

The input for sequencing was CD4+ or CD8+ T cells sorted from blood, taken in a trial of the OX40 agonist ivuxolimab. This TCR came from an adult with an advanced solid tumor such as melanoma, head and neck, liver or kidney cancer.

Here the CDR3 DNA reads TGCGCCAGCAGCCAAGTGGAGGGGAGCGCCTATGGCTACACCTTC. This codes for CASSQVEGSAYGYTF. This rearrangement joins TRBV4-3 to TRBJ1-2, with D tentatively TRBD1 (5 bases). The length of the CDR3 is 15 residues. CDR1 and CDR2 from the germline V gene are LGHNA and YSLEER. Trimming pared 1 base from V and 4 bases from J, leaving 13 bases between.